This T cell receptor beta chain is drawn from a study of human T cells and chemical hapten exposure. On the study more broadly: It was small differences in pooled library volume that mainly caused per-sample TCR yields to vary.

Described time point: patch test 1, 2 weeks after DPC sensitization. Treatment meaning: therapeutic diphenylcyclopropenone sensitization with weekly scalp DPC. Germline CDR1 reads SNHLY; CDR2 reads FYNNEI. Trimming took 0 bases from V and 0 from J, leaving 6 bases between them. The CDR3 runs 15 residues. TCRdb passed the RACE reads through MiXCR, listing each CDR3 protein once. Of about 99,000 distinct CDR3 sequences in the sample, roughly 12% are singletons; the top ten hold approximately 2%. Sequencing used whole blood, obtained in connection with sensitization to the hapten diphenylcyclopropenone (DPC). The genes are TRBV2 and TRBJ2-1; D is unclear. This TCR was recovered from a woman in her 40s with alopecia areata. Some clones in this sample may be carry-over from other donors' samples. In nucleotides, the CDR3 is TGTGCCAGCAGTGAAGCGCCCGGCTCCTACAATGAGCAGTTCTTC. Translated: CASSEAPGSYNEQFF.